Listed below are T cell receptor beta chains from one sample, sequenced in a study of shared clonotypes between healthy human individuals. TCRdb keeps only in-frame clones here, not all; method: immunoSEQ multiplex PCR. This table holds around 510,000 clones, roughly 95% found once. The specimen was naive CD4+ T cells sorted from blood. These receptors all stem from a woman in her 30s in good health. Both conserved end residues are trimmed from each CDR3. Fields, in order: CDR3 protein, J gene, V gene, D gene. A D gene is named only where the DNA matches it firmly.

CDR3aa: ASSLGLAGYTDTQY
j_gene: TRBJ2-3
v_gene: TRBV5-8
d_gene: TRBD2

CDR3aa: ASSKQGTGELF
j_gene: TRBJ2-2
v_gene: TRBV7-2
d_gene: NA

CDR3aa: ASSQETGRAYGEQF
j_gene: TRBJ2-1
v_gene: TRBV4-1
d_gene: NA

CDR3aa: ASSTATGFGNQPQH
j_gene: TRBJ1-5
v_gene: TRBV19
d_gene: NA

CDR3aa: SVGQGNGDQPQH
j_gene: TRBJ1-5
v_gene: TRBV29-1
d_gene: NA

CDR3aa: ASSATGNEQF
j_gene: TRBJ2-1
v_gene: TRBV10-1
d_gene: TRBD1

CDR3aa: AWRGQPGGGYT
j_gene: TRBJ1-2
v_gene: TRBV30
d_gene: TRBD1

CDR3aa: ASSLGQGNTNEQF
j_gene: TRBJ2-1
v_gene: TRBV7-2
d_gene: TRBD1

CDR3aa: ASSIDRGPSETQY
j_gene: TRBJ2-5
v_gene: TRBV7-9
d_gene: TRBD1

CDR3aa: ASSPGQGPLNEQF
j_gene: TRBJ2-1
v_gene: TRBV18
d_gene: TRBD1

CDR3aa: ASSQYPEKLF
j_gene: TRBJ1-4
v_gene: TRBV4-1
d_gene: NA

CDR3aa: ASSLAGGLPLH
j_gene: TRBJ1-5
v_gene: TRBV27
d_gene: NA

CDR3aa: ASSKIAGHYEQY
j_gene: TRBJ2-7
v_gene: TRBV28
d_gene: TRBD2

CDR3aa: ASSLGGQVSGNTIY
j_gene: TRBJ1-3
v_gene: TRBV5-1
d_gene: NA

CDR3aa: ASSLAERANTGELF
j_gene: TRBJ2-2
v_gene: TRBV5-1
d_gene: NA

CDR3aa: ASSSSGGSSYNEQF
j_gene: TRBJ2-1
v_gene: TRBV28
d_gene: TRBD2

CDR3aa: ASRGTGTTYEQY
j_gene: TRBJ2-7
v_gene: TRBV5-1
d_gene: TRBD1

CDR3aa: ASSSAGQGNGYT
j_gene: TRBJ1-2
v_gene: TRBV6-6
d_gene: NA

CDR3aa: ASKGSGNEKLF
j_gene: TRBJ1-4
v_gene: TRBV2
d_gene: NA

CDR3aa: ASSDRGEQY
j_gene: TRBJ2-7
v_gene: TRBV19
d_gene: TRBD1

CDR3aa: ASSLRGAVGYT
j_gene: TRBJ1-2
v_gene: TRBV7-6
d_gene: NA

CDR3aa: ASSLVGDQPQH
j_gene: TRBJ1-5
v_gene: TRBV7-2
d_gene: NA

CDR3aa: ASSAGTPSTEAF
j_gene: TRBJ1-1
v_gene: TRBV7-8
d_gene: NA

CDR3aa: ASSPGQFNQPQH
j_gene: TRBJ1-5
v_gene: TRBV28
d_gene: TRBD1

CDR3aa: ASSHRRTGISGNTIY
j_gene: TRBJ1-3
v_gene: TRBV4-2
d_gene: TRBD1

CDR3aa: ASSLRATNEKLF
j_gene: TRBJ1-4
v_gene: TRBV9
d_gene: NA

CDR3aa: ASSPDGEQY
j_gene: TRBJ2-7
v_gene: TRBV2
d_gene: NA

CDR3aa: ASSKGAGNEKLF
j_gene: TRBJ1-4
v_gene: TRBV9
d_gene: TRBD1

CDR3aa: ASSLYDTQY
j_gene: TRBJ2-3
v_gene: TRBV27
d_gene: NA

CDR3aa: ASSLGPYGYT
j_gene: TRBJ1-2
v_gene: TRBV5-4
d_gene: NA

CDR3aa: ASSPGLDTNQPQH
j_gene: TRBJ1-5
v_gene: TRBV18
d_gene: NA

CDR3aa: ASSREGTGEF
j_gene: TRBJ2-1
v_gene: TRBV27
d_gene: NA

CDR3aa: ASSLDGGPYEQY
j_gene: TRBJ2-7
v_gene: TRBV28
d_gene: NA

CDR3aa: ASSLGSGNSYEQY
j_gene: TRBJ2-7
v_gene: TRBV7-2
d_gene: TRBD2

CDR3aa: ATSRVNYGQHNEKLF
j_gene: TRBJ1-4
v_gene: TRBV15
d_gene: NA

CDR3aa: ASSLVGTGSYEQY
j_gene: TRBJ2-7
v_gene: TRBV5-1
d_gene: TRBD1

CDR3aa: ASRAENSPLH
j_gene: TRBJ1-6
v_gene: TRBV2
d_gene: NA

CDR3aa: ASSGGLYEQF
j_gene: TRBJ2-1
v_gene: TRBV19
d_gene: NA

CDR3aa: ASSGRLALNTGELF
j_gene: TRBJ2-2
v_gene: TRBV5-1
d_gene: TRBD2

CDR3aa: ASSRGTNIDTQY
j_gene: TRBJ2-3
v_gene: TRBV5-5
d_gene: TRBD2